This entry lists 14 T cell receptor beta chains sequenced from one sample in a study of CD8+ T cells in alopecia areata. The time point denotes: mouse skin 6 weeks after grafting, around onset of hair loss. cDNA serving as the sequencing template came from extracted, reverse transcribed RNA. The method was immunoSEQ multiplex PCR; TCRdb's version includes in-frame clones alone and lacks a portion of them. The sample is made up of about 5,900 clones, none counted only once. The input for sequencing was skin, taken at week 6. These TCRs come from a C3H/HeJ mouse with alopecia areata. The MHC haplotype of the strain is H2-k.

This clone was detected many times. Gene and germline names: mouse. The CDR3 end is not reached by the read, which stops 4 residues before it; the germline J gene fills it in. This chain connects TRBV17 to TRBJ2-5; the match to TRBD2 covers 8 bases. This CDR3 region has 13 residues. Looked up from germline, CDR1 is MNHDT and CDR2 is YYDKIL. CDR3 sequence reads: CASSKLGEDTQYF. The CDR3 bases that were read are TGTGCTAGCAGTAAACTGGGGGAAGAC. The full variable domain, in which reference TRBV17 and TRBJ2-5 provide the parts outside the CDR3, is DTTVKQNPRYKLARVGKPVNLICSQTMNHDTMYWYQKKPNQAPKLLLFYYDKILNREADTFEKFQSSRPNNSFCSLYIGSAGLEYSAMYLCASSKLGEDTQYFGPGTRLLVL.

This clone came up many times. Genes and germline are mouse. Read coverage stops 4 residues before the CDR3 terminus; the germline J gene supplies the remainder. This specimen includes other DNA sequences encoding the same CDR3. The rearrangement links TRBV19 to TRBJ1-2, with 7 bases lining up with TRBD1. The CDR3 length is 14 residues. The germline gives CDR1 FNHDT, CDR2 SITEND (reference sequence). V was pared by 4 bases and J by 0 bases, with 3 bases of the junction left unmatched. The CDR3 bases that were read are TGTGCCAGCAGTTCCGACAGGGCAAACTCC. It yields the protein CASSSDRANS. The CDR3 in its entirety is CASSSDRANSDYTF. Using reference TRBV19 and TRBJ1-2 for the parts outside the CDR3, the full variable domain is GGIITQTPKFLIGQEGQKLTLKCQQNFNHDTMYWYRQDSGKGLRLIYYSITENDLQKGDLSEGYDASREKKSSFSLTVTSAQKNEMAVFLCASSSDRANSDYTFGSGTRLLVI.

This clone showed up many times. The genes are named according to mouse. The CDR3 bases that were read are TGTGCCAGCTCTCTCGGGGGGGCGGAGAGGAATTCGCCC. This gives the protein CASSLGGAERNSP. The complete CDR3 reads CASSLGGAERNSPLYF. The chain couples TRBV12-2 to TRBJ1-6, with a weak D call TRBD1 (6 bases). The read finishes 3 residues shy of the CDR3 end, and the germline J gene is used to complete it. TRBJ1-6 is known as an ORF, though its function is uncertain. The CDR3 length is 16 residues. V gave up 0 bases and J gave up 7 bases, with 15 bases separating them. Germline CDR1 SGHLS, CDR2 HYDKME.

Many counts were recorded for this clone. Genes and germline are mouse. Read sequence stops 4 residues before the CDR3 end, and the germline J gene provides the missing end. The rearrangement joins TRBV5 to TRBJ1-1, with D perhaps TRBD1 (6 bases). This CDR3 has 16 residues. Germline CDR1 and CDR2: LGHNA and YNLKQL (reference sequence). The V gene lost 0 bases and the J gene lost 4 bases, with 15 bases spanning the gap. CDR3 sequence: CASSQDGPGVTTEVFF. The sequenced CDR3 bases are TGTGCCAGCAGCCAAGATGGGCCAGGGGTTACCACA.

This clone was detected ten times or more. Gene names follow the mouse nomenclature. From the germline J gene comes the end of the CDR3, since the read stops 4 residues before it. V and J are TRBV14 and TRBJ2-1; tentative D call: TRBD2 (6 bases). Trimming cost V 4 bases and J 4 bases, with 6 bases left between them. This CDR3 has 12 amino acids. CDR1 and CDR2 (germline): SGHDT, FRDEAV. CDR3 DNA (partial): TGTGCCAGCAGTGACTGGTATGCT. This codes for CASSDWYA. The full CDR3 reads CASSDWYAEQFF.

In its sample, this clone was seen a few times. The genes and germline here are from mouse. The CDR3 goes on 4 residues after the read ends, and that part is filled in from the germline J gene. V gene TRBV13-3 combines with J gene TRBJ2-3; the match to TRBD2 covers 14 bases. Germline CDR1 and CDR2: NNHDY and SYVADS. V trimming: 1 base; J trimming: 3 bases; junction bases outside the gene matches: 7. The CDR3 runs to 18 residues. The covered CDR3 bases are TGTGCCAGCAGTGATCCGGGACTGGGGGGGCGCCGGGCAGAA. This sequence encodes CASSDPGLGGRRAE. The full CDR3 is CASSDPGLGGRRAETLYF.

Ten or more counts support this clone. Genes here carry mouse names. Here the CDR3 reads CTCSAGTPSAETLYF. CDR3 DNA, as far as it was read: TGCACCTGCAGTGCAGGGACACCTAGTGCAGAA. The chain carries TRBV1 and TRBJ2-3, with D maybe TRBD1 (5 bases). The CDR3 extends 4 residues past the end of the read, so its final part is completed from the germline J gene. CDR1 is NSQYPW, CDR2 LRSPGD, per germline (reference sequence). V was clipped by 1 base and J by 0 bases, with 8 bases between them. This CDR3 has 15 residues.

This clone occurred a few times. Mouse gene names apply. The read comes to an end 4 residues before the CDR3 does, leaving the germline J gene to fill in the end. V usage is TRBV31 and J usage is TRBJ2-2, with 11 bases matching TRBD1. Unmatched junction bases numbered 3, after V lost 2 bases and J lost 4 bases. The CDR3 is 15 amino acids. Germline CDR1 and CDR2: GKSSPN and SITVG. The CDR3 loop is CAWSAGQGGTGQLYF. The DNA read from the CDR3 is TGTGCCTGGAGTGCGGGACAGGGGGGCACCGGG.

This clone was counted at least ten times. The germline and genes are mouse ones. The read comes to an end 4 residues before the CDR3 does, leaving the germline J gene to fill in the end. This chain connects TRBV13-1 to TRBJ2-3, with 8 nucleotides matching TRBD2. The CDR3 has 16 amino acids. CDR1 and CDR2 from the germline V gene are NSHNY and SYGAGN. Unmatched junction bases numbered 3, after V lost 0 bases and J lost 0 bases. CDR3 sequence: CASSDGLGTSAETLYF. The sequenced CDR3 bases are TGTGCCAGCAGTGATGGACTGGGGACTAGTGCAGAA.

This clone showed up many times. Here the gene names and germline are mouse. Coverage ceases 4 residues before the CDR3 finishes, and the germline J gene fills in the end. This chain uses TRBV31 with TRBJ1-1, with D possibly being TRBD1 (5 bases). Trimming took off 2 bases at V and 4 bases at J, with 8 bases between the two ends. The length of the CDR3 is 12 residues. Germline V gene data show CDR1 as GKSSPN and CDR2 as SITVG. The CDR3 sequence: CAWSGGITEVFF. The CDR3 DNA, read in part, is TGTGCCTGGAGTGGGGGGATCACA. Using reference TRBV31 and TRBJ1-1 for the parts outside the CDR3, the full variable domain is AQTIHQWPVAEIKAVGSPLSLGCTIKGKSSPNLYWYWQATGGTLQQLFYSITVGQVESVVQLNLSASRPKDDQFILSTEKLLLSHSGFYLCAWSGGITEVFFGKGTRLTVV.

Ten or more counts support this clone. Mouse gene names and germline throughout. The CDR3 end falls 4 residues outside the read, so it is completed with the germline J gene. V gene TRBV13-2 combines with J gene TRBJ2-7, with a tentative D call TRBD1 (6 bases). Trimming pared 1 base from V and 0 bases from J, leaving 11 bases between. Germline lookup yields CDR1 NNHNN and CDR2 SYGAGS (reference sequence). The CDR3 covers 15 residues. The DNA read from the CDR3 is TGTGCCAGCGGTGATCCGGGACAAAGCTCCTAT. Its translation: CASGDPGQSSY. The entire CDR3 is CASGDPGQSSYEQYF.

This clone was counted a few times. Each gene name is a mouse one. The CDR3 end lies 4 residues beyond the end of the read and is filled in from the germline J gene. The chain is built from TRBV5 and TRBJ2-3; D is possibly TRBD1 (6 bases). Germline V gene data show CDR1 as LGHNA and CDR2 as YNLKQL (reference sequence). This CDR3 contains 15 residues. V gave up 2 bases and J gave up 0 bases, with 9 bases separating them. The CDR3 loop reads CASSQRTASAETLYF. The CDR3 DNA, read in part, is TGTGCCAGCAGCCAAAGGACAGCTAGTGCAGAA.

As concerns this clone: Gene names are mouse gene names. The CDR3 goes on 4 residues after the read ends, and that part is filled in from the germline J gene. J is TRBJ2-2 and V is TRBV5; TRBD2 matches 12 bases. Germline trimming cut 4 bases from V and 1 base from J; bases unmatched to any gene: 1. Germline V gene lookup returns CDR1 LGHNA and CDR2 YNLKQL (reference sequence). The CDR3 totals 16 residues. The sequenced part of the CDR3 DNA is TGTGCCAGCAGCCCGGACTGGGGGGGAAACACCGGG. This sequence encodes CASSPDWGGNTG. The whole CDR3 sequence reads CASSPDWGGNTGQLYF.

This clone has just a few counts. Germline and genes here are mouse. Coverage ceases 4 residues before the CDR3 finishes, and the germline J gene fills in the end. This sequence joins TRBV1 and TRBJ2-1; 8 bases map to TRBD1. The length of the CDR3 is 14 residues. In germline, CDR1 is NSQYPW, CDR2 LRSPGD (reference sequence). The V and J ends lost 2 bases and 4 bases, in that order; junction bases with no gene match: 1. The CDR3 reads CTCSAQGAYAEQFF. The CDR3 DNA, read in part, is TGCACCTGCAGTGCACAGGGGGCGTATGCT.